This T cell receptor (beta chain) was captured by sequencing in a study of T-cell reconstitution after alpha-beta-depleted transplantation in children. Study-wide points: Several hundred expanded graft clones reportedly gave rise to the alpha-beta T cells present about two months after transplant.

Comments on this clonotype: Antigen specificity is unknown.

The V gene's germline CDR1 is SGHRS and CDR2 YFSETQ. The CDR3 is made up of 15 amino acids. Trimming at V came to 0 bases and at J to 5 bases, leaving 4 bases not matched to a gene. Unique molecular identifiers were built into the TCRbeta library. MiXCR, run by TCRdb on the PCR reads, gives a single entry per CDR3 protein. The profile shows 530,000 or so distinct CDR3 sequences, more than 20% of them singletons. The starting material was PBMCs, obtained before TCRalphabeta/CD19-depleted stem cell transplant. The sequence was obtained from a boy under two years old with Wiskott-Aldrich syndrome, due to receive a stem cell transplant. The rearrangement links TRBV5-1 to TRBJ2-1; 8 nucleotides agree with TRBD2. CDR3 sequence reads: CASSLVAGRDNEQFF. DNA of the CDR3: TGCGCCAGCAGCTTGGTCGCCGGGAGGGACAATGAGCAGTTCTTC. The full variable domain, in which reference TRBV5-1 and TRBJ2-1 provide the parts outside the CDR3, is KAGVTQTPRYLIKTRGQQVTLSCSPISGHRSVSWYQQTPGQGLQFLFEYFSETQRNKGNFPGRFSGRQFSNSRSEMNVSTLELGDSALYLCASSLVAGRDNEQFFGPGTRLTVL.